The T cell receptor beta chain described here comes from a study of Ad26.COV2.S vaccination and SARS-CoV-2 variants. The protocol was immunoSEQ multiplex PCR, while the TCRdb copy is restricted to in-frame clones and leaves out a portion. The sample has under 550,000 clones; over 75% are singletons. Treatment given: roughly 19 received Ad26.COV2.S at low or high dose, single or two shots; about 5 received placebo; per-sample allocation not given. Sampling was done on day 63 after the first vaccine or placebo injection. Germline CDR1 reads LNHDA; CDR2 reads SQIVND (reference sequence). Between the trimmed V and J ends, which lost 5 bases and 6 bases, there was a span of 20 bases. CDR3 length equals 15 residues.

This chain uses TRBV19 with TRBJ2-7; possibly TRBD2 for D (5 bases). This clonotype was obtained from a person between 18 and 59 years old who received the Ad26.COV2.S COVID-19 vaccine or a placebo. The sequencing here drew on peripheral blood, taken in a trial of Ad26.COV2.S vaccine versus placebo. For the CDR3, the DNA is TGTGCCAGTAGTCTCTCTCTCGGGAACGTGGGCGAGCAGTACTTC. Protein product: CASSLSLGNVGEQYF.